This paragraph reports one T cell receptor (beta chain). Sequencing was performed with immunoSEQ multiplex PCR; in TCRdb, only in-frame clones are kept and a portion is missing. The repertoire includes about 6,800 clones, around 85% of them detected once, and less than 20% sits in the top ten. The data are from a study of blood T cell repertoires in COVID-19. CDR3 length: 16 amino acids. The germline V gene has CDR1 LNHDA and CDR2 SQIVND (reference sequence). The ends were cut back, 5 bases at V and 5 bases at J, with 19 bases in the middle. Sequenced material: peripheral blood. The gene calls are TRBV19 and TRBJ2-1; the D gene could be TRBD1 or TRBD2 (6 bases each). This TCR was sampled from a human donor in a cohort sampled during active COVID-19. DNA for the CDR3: TGTGCCAGTAGTCTAGGGGGGACAAACCCCAACAATGAGCAGTTCTTC. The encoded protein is CASSLGGTNPNNEQFF.